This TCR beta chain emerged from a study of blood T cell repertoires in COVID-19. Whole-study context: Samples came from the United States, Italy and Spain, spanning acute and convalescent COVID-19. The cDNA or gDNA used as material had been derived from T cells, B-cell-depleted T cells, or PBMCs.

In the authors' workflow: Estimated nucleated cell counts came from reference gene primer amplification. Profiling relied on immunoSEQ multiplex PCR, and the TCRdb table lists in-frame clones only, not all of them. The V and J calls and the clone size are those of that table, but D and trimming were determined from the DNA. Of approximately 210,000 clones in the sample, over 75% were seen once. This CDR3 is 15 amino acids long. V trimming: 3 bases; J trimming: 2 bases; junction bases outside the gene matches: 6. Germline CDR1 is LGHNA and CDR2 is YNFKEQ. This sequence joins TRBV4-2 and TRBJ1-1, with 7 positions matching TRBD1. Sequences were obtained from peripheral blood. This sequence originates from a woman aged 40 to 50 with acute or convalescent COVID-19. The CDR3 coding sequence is TGTGCCAGCAGCCACCTCGGACAGGTCAACACTGAAGCTTTCTTT. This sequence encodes CASSHLGQVNTEAFF.